This TCR beta chain was identified in a study of lymphopenia after photon versus proton radiotherapy. The CDR3 totals 14 residues. Germline values: CDR1 MDHEN, CDR2 SYDVKM. The V end lost 5 bases, the J end lost 8 bases, and 18 bases lay between the germline ends. Study results and caveats: Proton therapy kept repertoires fairly stable, unlike photons, which gained effector/memory cells. Authors raise, but do not show, better survival with proton therapy. Post-nadir diversity loss with photons came from oligoclonal expansion, particularly CD8+ Temra cells.

To note about this clone: The antigen remains unidentified.

Only in-frame clones appear in the TCRdb table, and some are missing; sequencing was by immunoSEQ multiplex PCR. The sample records roughly 17,000 clones, roughly nine tenths being singletons. The source is a woman aged 40 to 55 with cholangiocarcinoma. J is TRBJ1-2 and V is TRBV28; tentative D call: TRBD1 (5 bases). The source was peripheral blood, collected from a patient treated with photon-based radiotherapy. CDR3 amino acids: CASSPPGTTTGYTF. CDR3 sequence (DNA): TGTGCCAGCAGTCCGCCCGGGACTACCACCGGCTACACCTTC.